This is a list of T cell receptor beta chains from one sample in a study of blood T cell repertoires in COVID-19. Using immunoSEQ multiplex PCR, the repertoire was profiled, and TCRdb retains in-frame clones only, with some absent. The sample carries more than 85,000 clones, 70% to 90% recorded once. Sequencing was carried out using peripheral blood. These receptors were collected from a man between 65 and 79 years old with acute or convalescent COVID-19. Both conserved end residues are part of each CDR3. Each record gives: D gene, V gene, J gene, clone size, CDR3 DNA, CDR3 protein. A D gene is named only where the DNA matches it firmly. A row's size may be missing; if present it is once, few, many or a size class.

TRBD2	TRBV30	TRBJ2-7	.	TGTGCCGGTGGAGTGGGGGGGACCCGGGAGCAGTACTTC	CAGGVGGTREQYF
.	TRBV5-4	TRBJ1-2	.	TGTGCCAGCAGCTCAGGGTACTCGGCGGGCTACACCTTC	CASSSGYSAGYTF
.	TRBV3-1/TRBV3-2	TRBJ1-5	once	TGTGCCAGCAGCCAAGGGTCTGTTGAGGATCAGCCCCAGCATTTT	CASSQGSVEDQPQHF
TRBD1	TRBV5-4	TRBJ1-2	.	TGTGCCAGCAGCTTGGGTCCACAGGGACAGGGCTATGGCTACACCTTC	CASSLGPQGQGYGYTF
.	TRBV11-2	TRBJ2-4	.	TGTGCCAGCAGCTTAGACAGGGCGATCGGTAACATTCAGTACTTC	CASSLDRAIGNIQYF
.	TRBV28	TRBJ1-3	.	TGTGCCAGCAGTGTGACGGGGAGGGACACCATATATTTT	CASSVTGRDTIYF
.	TRBV3-1/TRBV3-2	TRBJ2-2	.	TGTGCCAGCAGGGGCGCGGGACTTATGAACACCGGGGAGCTGTTTTTT	CASRGAGLMNTGELFF
.	TRBV9	TRBJ2-2	once	TGTGCCAGCAGGGGACACAACACCGGGGAGCTGTTTTTT	CASRGHNTGELFF
TRBD2	TRBV19	TRBJ2-5	once	TGTGCCAGTAGACTAGCGGGGGATCAAGAGACCCAGTACTTC	CASRLAGDQETQYF
.	TRBV3-1/TRBV3-2	TRBJ1-4	few	TGTGCCAGCAGCTTAAGTCACAGGGCCGAAAAACTGTTTTTT	CASSLSHRAEKLFF
.	TRBV11-2	TRBJ2-3	.	TGTGCGTTCGGGGACACAGATACGCAGTATTTT	CAFGDTDTQYF
.	TRBV24-1	TRBJ2-2	.	TGTGCCACCAGTGACCCAAGTCAGGACACCGGGGAGCTGTTTTTT	CATSDPSQDTGELFF
TRBD1	TRBV6-1	TRBJ2-5	.	TGTGCCAGCAGTGGTTGGGGGACAGGGGGCTTGGAGACCCAGTACTTC	CASSGWGTGGLETQYF
.	TRBV28	TRBJ1-5	.	TGTGCCAGCCTTCTCGGACAGAACAATCAGCCCCAGCATTTT	CASLLGQNNQPQHF
TRBD1	TRBV28	TRBJ1-4	.	TGTGCCAGCAGTTTGACAGGGGGCGCGGGCGAAAAACTGTTTTTT	CASSLTGGAGEKLFF
TRBD1	TRBV7-8	TRBJ2-7	.	TGTGCCAGCAGCTTAGGGACAGGATCCTACGAGCAGTACTTC	CASSLGTGSYEQYF
.	TRBV11-1	TRBJ2-3	.	TGTGCCAGCAGCTTAGGTCACACAGATACGCAGTATTTT	CASSLGHTDTQYF
.	TRBV2	TRBJ1-2	.	TGTGCCAGCAGTCTGGGGGCGAGAAGTAGCTATGGCTACACCTTC	CASSLGARSSYGYTF
TRBD1	TRBV5-1	TRBJ2-5	.	TGCGCCAGCAGCTTGCCGGCCCAGACAGGGGGCCGCCAAAGTGGGGAGACCCAGTACTTC	CASSLPAQTGGRQSGETQYF
TRBD1	TRBV27	TRBJ1-6	once	TGTGCCAGCAGTCCCGGGACAGGGAGTCCTCCCCTCCACTTT	CASSPGTGSPPLHF
TRBD2	TRBV19	TRBJ2-3	.	TGTGCCAGTAGTCCGAGGACTAGCGGGTTCACAGATACGCAGTATTTT	CASSPRTSGFTDTQYF
.	TRBV5-1	TRBJ2-7	.	TGCGCCAGCAGTTTGGACGGGTACGAGCAGTACTTC	CASSLDGYEQYF
.	TRBV4-2	TRBJ2-2	.	TGTGCCAGCAGCCAAGGTTCCAGCGCCGGGGAGCTGTTTTTT	CASSQGSSAGELFF
.	TRBV19	TRBJ1-4	.	TGTGCCAGTAGGAACCCCAAGGAGGGTCTTAATGAAAAACTGTTTTTT	CASRNPKEGLNEKLFF
TRBD1	TRBV27	TRBJ1-5	.	TGTGCCAGCAGTTTTGCAGGGGGCCATCAGCCCCAGCATTTT	CASSFAGGHQPQHF
TRBD2	TRBV3-1/TRBV3-2	TRBJ2-5	.	TGTGCCAGCAGCCAAGAGGCAGCGGGGGGCCTTGAGACCCAGTACTTC	CASSQEAAGGLETQYF
TRBD1	TRBV19	TRBJ1-1	.	TGTGCCAGTAAGGAGCAGGGGGCTGGGAACACTGAAGCTTTCTTT	CASKEQGAGNTEAFF
.	TRBV6-5	TRBJ2-5	few	TGTGCCAGTCACACGGGGGTAGGGGAGACCCAGTACTTC	CASHTGVGETQYF
TRBD2	TRBV5-1	TRBJ2-1	.	TGCGCCAGCAGCTTGCTCTCGACTAGCGGGGGGTACAATGAGCAGTTCTTC	CASSLLSTSGGYNEQFF
TRBD2	TRBV28	TRBJ2-1	.	TGTGCCAGCAGTGGTCTGTTTGGGCTAGCGGGTAATGAGCAGTTCTTC	CASSGLFGLAGNEQFF
.	TRBV2	TRBJ1-2	few	TGTGCCAGCAGTGATGGGGCAGGGGATGGCTACACCTTC	CASSDGAGDGYTF
.	TRBV19	TRBJ2-3	.	TGTGCCAGTAGCCTACACCGGGACAACACAGATACGCAGTATTTT	CASSLHRDNTDTQYF
TRBD1	TRBV6-2/TRBV6-3	TRBJ2-6	.	TGTGCCAGCAGTTCAGGGGGCAGGGGGGCCAACGTCCTGACTTTC	CASSSGGRGANVLTF
.	TRBV5-6	TRBJ1-4	once	TGTGCCAGCAGCGGAGGGTGGAACAATGAAAAACTGTTTTTT	CASSGGWNNEKLFF
.	TRBV19	TRBJ1-1	.	TGTGCCAGTAGTATCTATGGGGCGAACACTGAAGCTTTCTTT	CASSIYGANTEAFF